The T cell receptor (beta chain) described here comes from a study of cytomegalovirus exposure and HLA in healthy donors. Germline CDR1 and CDR2: WSHSY and SAAADI. The CDR3 sequence is 14 residues long. Trimming shortened V by 3 bases and J by 8 bases, and 16 bases separated the two germline ends. The primer mix had 60 Vbeta and 13 Jbeta primers. The method was immunoSEQ multiplex PCR; TCRdb's version includes in-frame clones alone and lacks a portion of them. The sample comprises fewer than 250,000 clones, about three quarters of which are singletons, and about 1.8% rests with the top ten. This sequence was found in a man younger than 30 in good health and CMV-seronegative. The rearrangement joins TRBV10-2 to TRBJ1-2; D call uncertain. Material: PBMCs. The CDR3 DNA sequence: TGCGCCAGCAGTGATGGCTGGGAGGAGGGAGGCTACACCTTC. It codes for CASSDGWEEGGYTF.